The clone carrying this T cell receptor (beta chain) was detected ten times or more. The antigen remains undetermined. TCRdb recomputed calls from the 5' RACE reads with MiXCR, one row per CDR3 protein. The table shows about 340,000 distinct CDR3 sequences, with approximately 22% occurring only once. The data stem from a study of CD8 T cells in ankylosing spondylitis. Study-level points and caveats: Researchers reportedly found disease-linked clones significantly enriched in matched ankylosing spondylitis synovial fluid.

Sequencing was done on a sample of blood, either unsorted or a sorted T cell fraction (not recorded which). The receptor's source is a male donor with ankylosing spondylitis or in good health (not recorded which).

The CDR3 region is CASMQTGLEETQYF. The DNA for the CDR3 is TGTGCCAGCATGCAGACAGGATTGGAAGAGACCCAGTACTTC. The chain recombines TRBV12-3 or TRBV12-4 with TRBJ2-5; TRBD1 is a possible D gene (6 bases). Between the trimmed V and J ends, which lost 7 bases and 3 bases, there was a span of 15 bases. This CDR3 comprises 14 residues.